This entry is about one T cell receptor beta chain. What it binds is not known. Measured with immunoSEQ multiplex PCR; TCRdb has only the in-frame clones, and not every one. The data hold 54,000 or so clones, with 75% to 90% observed a single time. Time point denoted: pretreatment peripheral blood. Locally advanced or metastatic urothelial carcinoma affected all patients. The data are from a study of PD-L1 blockade in urothelial cancer. Study at large: About 85% of the 29 patients were men with bladder-origin urothelial cancer.

The V end was cut by 5 bases, the J end by 9 bases, with 14 bases between. The V gene's germline CDR1 is MNHNY and CDR2 SVGAGI (reference sequence). The CDR3 is made up of 13 amino acids. The study, taken as a whole, reports: Pretreatment peripheral blood TCR clonality that fell below the median predicted better survival among the patients studied. Enhanced expansion of tumor-associated blood clones at 3 weeks characterized durable-benefit patients.

This chain joins TRBV6-6 and TRBJ2-1, with D tentatively TRBD2 (5 bases). The source was PBMCs, collected around atezolizumab (anti-PD-L1) treatment. This sequence originates from a man in his forties or fifties with urothelial cancer. The chain's CDR3 is CASSPQSSPEQFF. The CDR3 DNA sequence: TGTGCCAGCAGTCCGCAGTCTAGCCCTGAGCAGTTCTTC.